This T cell receptor (beta chain) was obtained from a study of cytomegalovirus exposure and HLA in healthy donors. The wider study: Most genotyped donors, around 78% of about 360, had Caucasian-associated genetic ancestry.

The CDR3 is made up of 14 amino acids. V was clipped by 5 bases and J by 1 base; unmatched bases: 3. The germline V gene encodes CDR1 LNHNV and CDR2 YYDKDF (reference sequence). Vbeta (60) and Jbeta (13) primers were used in the PCR. TCRdb's table, derived via immunoSEQ multiplex PCR, lists solely in-frame clones and lacks some. Of some 100,000 clones detected, about 77% appear once; the ten largest clones hold just under 4%. This TCR was sampled from a woman between 50 and 59 years old in good health and CMV-seropositive. The chain links TRBV15 to TRBJ2-3, with 7 bases lining up with TRBD1. Sequencing was performed on PBMCs. The chain's CDR3 is CATSEDRGTDTQYF. The CDR3 bases are TGTGCCACCAGCGAAGACAGGGGCACAGATACGCAGTATTTT.